Detailed here is one TCR beta chain. This record comes from a study of blood T cell repertoires in COVID-19. Study-level information: COVID-19 samples, acute and convalescent, were from the United States, Italy and Spain. T cells, B-cell-depleted T cells, or PBMCs provided the cDNA or gDNA that served as material.

Cohort 3 donors were reported recovered after two negative PCRs, clearance, or symptom resolution. J was trimmed by 4 bases and V by 3 bases; bases with no gene match: 1. Looked up from germline, CDR1 is SGHNT and CDR2 is YENEEA. This CDR3 has 14 residues. Per the original methods: Using reference gene primer amplification, nucleated cell counts were estimated. Clones were read by immunoSEQ multiplex PCR, and TCRdb kept only the in-frame ones, dropping some. The V and J calls and clone size are taken from that table; D and trimming were inferred from the DNA. The repertoire holds roughly 260,000 clones, with 85% to 95% as singletons.

This clonotype was sampled from a woman between 18 and 29 years old who had recovered from COVID-19. V usage is TRBV11-3 and J usage is TRBJ1-1; 11 bases fit TRBD1. Sequencing was carried out using PBMCs or T cells enriched from blood (not recorded which). CDR3 DNA sequence: TGTGCCAGCAGCTTCGGGACAGGGGGCACTGAAGCTTTCTTT. Its protein is CASSFGTGGTEAFF.